A single sample gave rise to the 11 T cell receptor beta chains below, sequenced in a study of T cells in Graves' hyperthyroidism and ophthalmopathy. Regions amplified from RNA transcripts were the TCR beta CDR3 regions. A set of HTBI primers served as the primers for a first-round RT-PCR of the TCR CDR3. TCRdb ran MiXCR on the multiplex PCR reads and lists one entry per CDR3 protein. The sample gives roughly 250,000 distinct CDR3 sequences, about 20% of which show up once; around 62% is in the top ten. What was sequenced was blood. These receptors were obtained from a man aged 25-45 years with Graves' ophthalmopathy.

Concerning this clonotype itself: At one of its ends the junction is not consistent with the germline gene, which may arise from a read error. The V and J genes are TRBV7-7 and TRBJ2-7; TRBD2 is a possible D gene (5 bases). Germline V CDR1 and CDR2: SSHAT, FNYEAQ (reference sequence). The CDR3 is made up of 13 amino acids. The CDR3 is CASSLGRLGEQYF. The CDR3 DNA reads TGTGCTAGCAGCTTAGGGAGACTGGGAGAGCAGTACTTC.

The rearrangement joins TRBV20-1 to TRBJ2-7, with D possibly being TRBD2 (5 bases). V was clipped by 1 base and J by 0 bases, with 7 bases between them. Looked up from germline, CDR1 is DFQATT and CDR2 is SNEGSKA (reference sequence). The CDR3 has 13 residues. The CDR3 sequence: CSARAGSSYEQYF. The CDR3, as DNA: TGCAGTGCTAGAGCGGGGAGCTCCTACGAGCAGTACTTC.

This clonotype was found a few times. The J gene is TRBJ2-1, the V gene TRBV28, with 9 bases fitting TRBD1. The trim removed 4 bases at V and 7 bases at J, leaving 14 bases unmatched. Germline values: CDR1 MDHEN, CDR2 SYDVKM. CDR3 size: 17 residues. CDR3 sequence (DNA): TGTGCCAGCAGTTCAACCGGGACAGGGAATAATCGAAATGAGCAGTTCTTC. Translating it yields CASSSTGTGNNRNEQFF.

The table lists this clonotype with a few counts. The chain links TRBV15 to TRBJ2-7, with D hard to call. V lost 3 bases and J lost 3, with 9 bases in between. The CDR3 extends over 13 amino acids. The germline V gene has CDR1 LNHNV and CDR2 YYDKDF (reference sequence). The CDR3 region has the DNA TGTGCCACCAGCAGGGAACTTGACTACGAGCAGTACTTC. Translated, it gives CATSRELDYEQYF.

The chain joins TRBV7-9 to TRBJ2-7; 10 nucleotides align to TRBD2. Trimming removed 6 bases from V and 4 bases from J; junction bases left unmatched: 6. Germline CDR1 SEHNR, CDR2 FQNEAQ (reference sequence). The CDR3 totals 14 residues. The CDR3 loop is CASSQSGRVYEQYF. The DNA of the CDR3 is TGTGCCAGCAGTCAAAGCGGGAGGGTTTACGAGCAGTACTTC.

This clonotype was seen a handful of times. In DNA, the CDR3 is TGTGCCAGCAGTTACAATGTTGACAGGGACAATCAGCCCCAGCATTTT. Translation: CASSYNVDRDNQPQHF. The rearrangement joins TRBV6-1 to TRBJ1-5, with TRBD1 matching 7 bases. J lost 3 bases, V lost 5 bases, and 10 bases had no gene match. The CDR3 is 16 residues long. Germline V gene lookup returns CDR1 MNHNS and CDR2 SASEGT.

About this clonotype itself: Since a much larger clone is just one base distant, this may be a read error. Because the CDR3 is missing its conserved closing phenylalanine or tryptophan, this is likely a read error. The chain employs TRBV7-3 and TRBJ2-5; D gene uncertain. There are 14 residues in the CDR3. Germline loops: CDR1 SGHTA, CDR2 FQGTGA. The germline V and J ends were trimmed by 5 bases and 2 bases, with 12 bases remaining between them. The CDR3 DNA reads TGTGCCAGCAGCCCTCGGGCTCGACAAGAGACCCAGTACTCC. This sequence encodes CASSPRARQETQYS.

At least ten counts were recorded for this clonotype. This chain joins TRBV7-8 and TRBJ2-5; 7 bases align to TRBD1. The CDR3 spans 14 residues. Unmatched junction bases numbered 7, after V lost 4 bases and J lost 5 bases. The germline V gene encodes CDR1 SGHVS and CDR2 FQNEAQ. The CDR3 loop reads CASSYLGQRETQYF. As DNA, the CDR3 is TGTGCCAGCAGCTACCTGGGACAGCGTGAGACCCAGTACTTC. Full variable domain (missing parts from reference TRBV7-8 and TRBJ2-5): GAGVSQSPRYKVAKRGQDVALRCDPISGHVSLFWYQQALGQGPEFLTYFQNEAQLDKSGLPSDRFFAERPEGSVSTLKIQRTQQEDSAVYLCASSYLGQRETQYFGPGTRLLVL.

A note on this clonotype: A much larger clone sits a single nucleotide away, making a read error possible. This rearrangement joins TRBV30 to TRBJ1-1, with 7 bases identical to TRBD1. In germline, CDR1 is GTSNPN, CDR2 SVGIG (reference sequence). This CDR3 has 13 residues. The CDR3 sequence is CAWNLQGYTGAFF. The CDR3 DNA follows: TGTGCCTGGAATTTACAGGGGTACACTGGAGCTTTCTTT.

This chain joins TRBV6-1 and TRBJ2-7; D is ambiguous. V dropped 5 bases and J dropped 7 bases, with 15 bases sitting between them. Germline CDR1 and CDR2: MNHNS and SASEGT. The CDR3 runs to 13 residues. The DNA of the CDR3 is TGTGCCAGCAGTCTGCGGTCCCAAGGGGAGCAGTACTTC. Translating it yields CASSLRSQGEQYF.

The table lists this clonotype with many counts. The J gene is TRBJ1-1, the V gene TRBV18; tentatively, D is TRBD1 (5 bases). V shed 5 bases and J shed 4 bases, with 17 bases lying between them. Germline V lookup: CDR1 KGHSH, CDR2 LQKENI. This CDR3 is 15 amino acids long. The CDR3 DNA is TGTGCCAGCTCATTGGACCGCTTTGGGGGCACTGAAGCTTTCTTT. Translated: CASSLDRFGGTEAFF.